This entry features one TCR beta chain sequence. What it binds is unknown. The data stem from a study of vaccination effects on CD4 cells after COVID-19. Isolating CD4+ T cells followed approximately 9 days of culture. TCRdb's table, derived via immunoSEQ multiplex PCR, lists solely in-frame clones and lacks some. This sample has about 46,000 clones, with roughly 72% found just once. The sequence came from a human donor who had a prior SARS-CoV-2 infection. This material consisted of CD4+ T cells from PBMCs cultured without peptide, taken before COVID-19 vaccination.

The CDR3 DNA reads as TGTGCCAGCAGCCTTCTAGCGGGGTCCCGAAACACCGGGGAGCTGTTTTTT. As protein: CASSLLAGSRNTGELFF. The V gene is TRBV3-1 (or the pseudogene TRBV3-2), the J gene TRBJ2-2, with 9 bases matching TRBD2. The V gene end was trimmed by 4 bases and the J gene end by 2 bases; junction bases not matched to a gene: 8. The CDR3 sequence is 17 residues long. The germline V gene has CDR1 LGHDT and CDR2 YNNKEL (reference sequence).